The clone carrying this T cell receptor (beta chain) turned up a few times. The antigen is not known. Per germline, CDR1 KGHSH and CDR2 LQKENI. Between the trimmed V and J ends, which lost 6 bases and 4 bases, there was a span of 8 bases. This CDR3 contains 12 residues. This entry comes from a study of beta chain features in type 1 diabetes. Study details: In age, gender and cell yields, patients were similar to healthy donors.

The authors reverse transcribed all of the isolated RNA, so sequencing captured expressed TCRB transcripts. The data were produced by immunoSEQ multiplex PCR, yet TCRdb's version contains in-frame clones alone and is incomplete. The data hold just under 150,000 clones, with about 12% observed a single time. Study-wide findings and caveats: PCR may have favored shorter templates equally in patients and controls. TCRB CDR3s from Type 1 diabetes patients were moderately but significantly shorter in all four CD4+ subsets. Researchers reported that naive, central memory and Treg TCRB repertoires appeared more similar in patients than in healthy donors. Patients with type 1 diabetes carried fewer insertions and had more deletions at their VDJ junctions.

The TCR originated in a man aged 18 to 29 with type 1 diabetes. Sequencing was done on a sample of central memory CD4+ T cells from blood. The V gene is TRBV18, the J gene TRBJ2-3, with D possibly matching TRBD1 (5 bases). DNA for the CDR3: TGTGCCAGCTCTCCCAGGGCAGATACGCAGTATTTT. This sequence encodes CASSPRADTQYF. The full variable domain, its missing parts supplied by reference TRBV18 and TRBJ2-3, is NAGVMQNPRHLVRRRGQEARLRCSPMKGHSHVYWYRQLPEEGLKFMVYLQKENIIDESGMPKERFSAEFPKEGPSILRIQQVVRGDSAAYFCASSPRADTQYFGPGTRLTVL.